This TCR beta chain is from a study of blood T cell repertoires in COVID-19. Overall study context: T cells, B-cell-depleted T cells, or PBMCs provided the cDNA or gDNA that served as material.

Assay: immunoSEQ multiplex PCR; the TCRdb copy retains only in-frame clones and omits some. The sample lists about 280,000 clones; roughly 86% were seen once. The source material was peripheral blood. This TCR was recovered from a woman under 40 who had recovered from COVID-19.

The DNA for the CDR3 is TGTGCCACCAGCAGAGCTGGGGCTGGCACAGATACGCAGTATTTT. It translates to CATSRAGAGTDTQYF. The chain recombines TRBV15 with TRBJ2-3, with a possible D match to TRBD1 (5 bases). The germline V gene has CDR1 LNHNV and CDR2 YYDKDF (reference sequence). Trimming stripped 1 base from V and 1 base from J, with 9 bases between. The CDR3 runs to 15 residues.